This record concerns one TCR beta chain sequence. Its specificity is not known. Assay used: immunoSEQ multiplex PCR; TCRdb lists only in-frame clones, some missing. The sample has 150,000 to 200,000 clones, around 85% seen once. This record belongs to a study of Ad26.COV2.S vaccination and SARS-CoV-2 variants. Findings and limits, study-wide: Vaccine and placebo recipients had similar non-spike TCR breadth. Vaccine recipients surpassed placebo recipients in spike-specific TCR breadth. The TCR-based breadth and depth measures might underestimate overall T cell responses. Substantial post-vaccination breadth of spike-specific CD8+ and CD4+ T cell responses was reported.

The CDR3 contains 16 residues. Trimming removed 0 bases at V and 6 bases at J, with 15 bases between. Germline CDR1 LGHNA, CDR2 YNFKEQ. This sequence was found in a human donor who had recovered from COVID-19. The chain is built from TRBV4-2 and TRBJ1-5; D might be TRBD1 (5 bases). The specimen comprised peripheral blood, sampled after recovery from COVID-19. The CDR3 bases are TGTGCCAGCAGCCAAGAACGCAGGGCGTCCGCTCAGCCCCAGCATTTT. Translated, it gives CASSQERRASAQPQHF.